This TCR beta chain came from a study of T cell changes during pregnancy in multiple sclerosis. TCRdb's table, derived via immunoSEQ multiplex PCR, lists solely in-frame clones and lacks some. The sample includes approximately 51,000 clones, 80% to 95% seen only once; the top ten take around 0.56%. Trimming pared 2 bases from V and 2 bases from J, leaving 9 bases between. Germline loops: CDR1 SGHTA, CDR2 FQGNSA. This CDR3 is 15 amino acids long. The chain has TRBV7-2 and TRBJ2-2, with D perhaps TRBD2 (5 bases). Sequencing used CD4+ T cells from peripheral blood mononuclear cells, obtained after pregnancy. The sequence came from a female donor with multiple sclerosis, enrolled in a pregnancy study. The CDR3 DNA is TGTGCCAGCAGCTTACGGACGGGAAACACCGGGGAGCTGTTTTTT. Its translation: CASSLRTGNTGELFF.